The present T cell receptor beta chain was sequenced within a study of blood T cell repertoires in COVID-19. As for the study in general: The cDNA or gDNA used as material had been derived from T cells, B-cell-depleted T cells, or PBMCs.

All enrollees were roughly 18 to 89 years old and from roughly 26 US areas. Clinical history reported by participants formed the basis on which cohorts were assigned. Original handling: Reference gene primer amplification gave estimated nucleated cell counts. Clones were read by immunoSEQ multiplex PCR, and TCRdb kept only the in-frame ones, dropping some. The V and J calls and the clone size are those of that table, but D and trimming were determined from the DNA. The table includes some 360,000 clones, about 88% detected once. The receptor comes from a woman aged 25 to 45 who had been exposed to COVID-19. Sequences were obtained from PBMCs or T cells enriched from blood (not recorded which).

The CDR3 sequence: CASSLAMDRVYGYTF. The CDR3 bases are TGTGCCAGCAGCTTAGCTATGGACAGGGTCTATGGCTACACCTTC. The J gene is TRBJ1-2, the V gene TRBV7-9, with 8 bases that match TRBD1. Germline V gives CDR1 SEHNR, CDR2 FQNEAQ (reference sequence). The junction had 4 bases not matched to a gene; V was cut back by 0 bases and J by 4 bases. The CDR3 consists of 15 residues.